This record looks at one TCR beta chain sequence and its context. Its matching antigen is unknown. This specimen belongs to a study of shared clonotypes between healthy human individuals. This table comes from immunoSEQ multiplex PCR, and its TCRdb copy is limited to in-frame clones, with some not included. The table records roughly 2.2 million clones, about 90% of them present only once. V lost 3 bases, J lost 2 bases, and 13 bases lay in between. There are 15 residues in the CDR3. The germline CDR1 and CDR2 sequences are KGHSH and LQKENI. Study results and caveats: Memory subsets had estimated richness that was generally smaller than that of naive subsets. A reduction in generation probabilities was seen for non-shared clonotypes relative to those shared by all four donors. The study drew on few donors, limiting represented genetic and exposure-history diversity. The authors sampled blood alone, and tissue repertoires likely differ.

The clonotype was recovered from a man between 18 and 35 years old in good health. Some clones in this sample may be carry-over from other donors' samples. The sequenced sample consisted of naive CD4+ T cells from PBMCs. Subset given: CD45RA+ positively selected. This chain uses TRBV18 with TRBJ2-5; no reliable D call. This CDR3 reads CASSPQWGSQETQYF. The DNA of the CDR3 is TGTGCCAGCTCACCTCAATGGGGTTCTCAAGAGACCCAGTACTTC.